This T cell receptor (beta chain) came from a study of blood T cell repertoires in COVID-19. Study at large: Spain, Italy and the United States supplied samples that represented acute and convalescent COVID-19.

TCRdb's copy holds only in-frame clones and misses some; the assay was immunoSEQ multiplex PCR. The sample lists 56,000 or so clones; roughly 80% were seen once. Trimming stripped 10 bases from V and 1 base from J, with 16 bases between. Germline loops: CDR1 KGHDR, CDR2 SFDVKD. This CDR3 contains 14 residues. This clone was counted only a few times. The sequence came from a woman aged 70-85 years with acute or convalescent COVID-19. Sequenced material: peripheral blood. The chain links TRBV24-1 to TRBJ2-7, with D possibly TRBD1 on 6 matching bases. This CDR3 is CATIPRGKSYEQYF. CDR3 coding DNA: TGTGCCACTATACCCAGGGGTAAGTCCTACGAGCAGTACTTC.